Below, 26 T cell receptor beta chains from the same sample are listed, as sequenced in a study of neurological immune-mediated disorders. One entry per CDR3 protein, called by TCRdb with MiXCR from the 5' RACE reads. The repertoire has about 82,000 distinct CDR3 sequences, around 2.6% of them found once; the top ten carry 1.1%. The sequenced sample was PBMCs. The origin of the receptors is a woman in her 30s with multiple sclerosis.

This clonotype was observed many times. This chain links TRBV7-9 with TRBJ1-3, with D unclear. Trimming removed 2 bases from V and 4 bases from J, with 15 bases in between. CDR3 size: 16 residues. Germline CDR1 is SEHNR and CDR2 is FQNEAQ (reference sequence). CDR3 nucleotides: TGTGCCAGCAGCTTAAGAGTATCTGGGCCAGGAAACACCATATATTTT. Its translation: CASSLRVSGPGNTIYF.

This clonotype was seen repeatedly, ten times or more. The V gene is TRBV20-1, the J gene TRBJ2-7; either TRBD1 or TRBD2 may fit D (6 bases each). The CDR3 loop spans 17 amino acids. The V end was cut by 1 base, the J end by 0 bases, with 19 bases between. Germline loops: CDR1 DFQATT, CDR2 SNEGSKA (reference sequence). The CDR3 DNA sequence: TGCAGTGCTAGAGGACAGGATCTCAAGCGGGTCTCCTACGAGCAGTACTTC. Its protein is CSARGQDLKRVSYEQYF.

This clonotype was observed many times. V and J are TRBV29-1 and TRBJ2-1; D may be TRBD2 (6 bases). The CDR3 runs to 12 residues. Germline V gene data show CDR1 as SQVTM and CDR2 as ANQGSEA. The V and J ends lost 2 bases and 10 bases respectively, with 12 bases between them. For the CDR3, the DNA is TGCAGCGTTGAACGAGGGAGGTCGGAGCAGTTCTTC. Its protein is CSVERGRSEQFF.

The gene calls are TRBV4-1 and TRBJ2-3, with D unclear. Deletions cut 1 base from V and 6 bases from J, with 11 bases between. The CDR3 loop spans 14 amino acids. Germline assignment: CDR1 MGHRA and CDR2 YSYEKL. The CDR3 protein is CASSQVLKVDTQYF. DNA of the CDR3: TGCGCCAGCAGCCAAGTGCTTAAGGTCGATACGCAGTATTTT.

Ten or more counts support this clonotype. The chain links TRBV7-8 to TRBJ1-1; D is unresolved. The CDR3 has 14 amino acids. Germline loops: CDR1 SGHVS, CDR2 FQNEAQ. V lost 5 bases and J lost 7, with 17 bases in between. The CDR3 DNA follows: TGTGCCAGCAGCCAACCCCCCTTGAGGGATGAAGCTTTCTTT. Protein product: CASSQPPLRDEAFF.

At least ten counts were recorded for this clonotype. The V call is TRBV28, the J call TRBJ2-7; D is unclear. CDR3 length equals 13 residues. From germline, CDR1 is MDHEN and CDR2 SYDVKM. The V end lost 5 bases, the J end lost 5 bases, and 13 bases lay between the germline ends. CDR3 protein: CASSRTGSDEQYF. In DNA, the CDR3 is TGTGCCAGCAGTCGTACGGGTTCCGACGAGCAGTACTTC.

This clonotype has ten or more counts. V usage is TRBV5-6 and J usage is TRBJ2-7, with D perhaps matching TRBD2 (5 bases). The germline CDR1 and CDR2 sequences are SGHDT and YYEEEE. Deletions cut 4 bases from V and 2 bases from J, with 16 bases between. This CDR3 spans 15 amino acids. CDR3 sequence: CASSPGERRTYEQYF. CDR3 bases: TGTGCCAGCAGCCCCGGGGAACGTAGGACCTACGAGCAGTACTTC.

This clonotype was counted ten times or more. V is TRBV12-3 or TRBV12-4 and J is TRBJ2-6; TRBD1 aligns across 12 bases. The V and J ends lost 6 bases and 4 bases, in that order; junction bases with no gene match: 7. The CDR3 totals 17 residues. The CDR3 DNA sequence: TGTGCCAGCAGGGGACAGGGGGCGAATTCCGGGGCCAACGTCCTGACTTTC. Protein: CASRGQGANSGANVLTF.

This clonotype has at least ten counts. The chain uses TRBV5-1 and TRBJ2-1; 13 nucleotides align to TRBD2. Germline CDR1 SGHRS, CDR2 YFSETQ. This CDR3 region has 14 residues. V dropped 1 base and J dropped 9; count of bases not matched to a gene: 1. The CDR3 nucleotides read TGCGCCAGCAGCTTGACTAGCGGGAGGGGTGAGCAGTTCTTC. Its translation is CASSLTSGRGEQFF.

This clonotype appeared many times. The chain links TRBV5-1 to TRBJ1-2; the D gene is possibly TRBD1 (6 bases). The CDR3 extends over 15 amino acids. From germline, CDR1 is SGHRS and CDR2 YFSETQ. V was clipped by 0 bases and J by 1 base, with 10 bases between them. For the CDR3, the DNA is TGCGCCAGCAGCTTGGCAGGGGTATATAACTATGGCTACACCTTC. Amino acid sequence: CASSLAGVYNYGYTF.

Many counts were recorded for this clonotype. This chain connects TRBV24-1 to TRBJ2-5, with D tentatively TRBD1 (5 bases). The V end was cut by 3 bases, the J end by 3 bases, with 16 bases between. The V gene's germline CDR1 is KGHDR and CDR2 SFDVKD. This CDR3 is built from 16 residues. CDR3 in amino acids: CATSDLPSGAEETQYF. CDR3 nucleotide sequence: TGTGCCACCAGTGATCTTCCAAGTGGGGCAGAAGAGACCCAGTACTTC.

This clonotype showed up many times. The V call is TRBV12-3 or TRBV12-4, the J call TRBJ1-5, with a tentative D call TRBD1 (6 bases). Trimming stripped 4 bases from V and 0 bases from J, with 13 bases between. This CDR3 is 16 amino acids long. CDR3 bases: TGTGCCAGCAGTTACAGGGAATCCAGTAGCAATCAGCCCCAGCATTTT. It specifies CASSYRESSSNQPQHF.

In its sample, this clonotype was seen many times. The chain recombines TRBV7-6 with TRBJ1-3; the D is unclear. Germline V lookup: CDR1 SGHVS, CDR2 FNYEAQ. Trimming pared 0 bases from V and 4 bases from J, leaving 10 bases between. The CDR3 consists of 15 residues. The CDR3 is CASSLAGNPGNTIYF. For the CDR3, the DNA is TGTGCCAGCAGCTTAGCTGGGAACCCAGGAAACACCATATATTTT. The full variable domain, completed using reference TRBV7-6 and TRBJ1-3, is GAGVSQSPRYKVTKRGQDVALRCDPISGHVSLYWYRQALGQGPEFLTYFNYEAQQDKSGLPNDRFSAERPEGSISTLTIQRTEQRDSAMYRCASSLAGNPGNTIYFGEGSWLTVV.

This clonotype came up many times. The rearrangement uses TRBV7-2 and TRBJ1-1; D uncertain. The CDR3 is 14 amino acids. CDR1 is SGHTA, CDR2 FQGNSA, per germline. Trimming removed 2 bases at V and 1 base at J, with 8 bases between. CDR3 loop: CASSLNGANTEAFF. The CDR3 nucleotides are TGTGCCAGCAGCTTAAATGGCGCGAACACTGAAGCTTTCTTT.

This clonotype came up many times. The chain recombines TRBV24-1 with TRBJ1-2, with a weak D call TRBD1 (5 bases). The CDR3 is 18 amino acids. Germline values: CDR1 KGHDR, CDR2 SFDVKD. V lost 0 bases, J lost 3 bases, and 19 bases lay in between. The CDR3 DNA reads as TGTGCCACCAGTGATTTGGAAGTTGGGGACGGAGGTCACTATGGCTACACCTTC. Encoded protein: CATSDLEVGDGGHYGYTF.

In its sample, this clonotype was seen once. The junction does not match germline at one end; this may be a read error. The CDR3 DNA is TGCGTCAGCAGCTTGGTCGGACAGGGAGGAACTGAAGCTTTCTTT. It encodes CVSSLVGQGGTEAFF. The chain joins TRBV5-1 to TRBJ1-1; 8 bases fit TRBD1. Germline V CDR1 and CDR2: SGHRS, YFSETQ. The CDR3 spans 15 residues.

In this sample, this clonotype turned up many times. This chain links TRBV5-1 with TRBJ2-1; TRBD2 agrees at 9 bases. Germline CDR1 and CDR2: SGHRS and YFSETQ. Trimming removed 7 bases from V and 10 bases from J; junction bases left unmatched: 9. The CDR3 is 13 amino acids. CDR3 amino acids: CASRLAGLNEQFF. CDR3 DNA: TGCGCCAGCCGGCTAGCGGGACTAAACGAGCAGTTCTTC.

This clonotype was recorded many times. The CDR3 region has the DNA TGCGCCAGCAGCTCCCCCCGGGACAACCAAGAGACCCAGTACTTC. Translated: CASSSPRDNQETQYF. The V gene is TRBV5-1, the J gene TRBJ2-5; weak D call: TRBD1 (6 bases). This CDR3 is built from 15 residues. Germline V lookup: CDR1 SGHRS, CDR2 YFSETQ. V was shortened by 3 bases and J by 0 bases, with 12 bases between the two germline ends.

This clonotype was found many times. The rearrangement joins TRBV20-1 to TRBJ2-3; D perhaps matches TRBD2 (6 bases). V was clipped by 5 bases and J by 1 base, with 19 bases between them. CDR3 length: 16 amino acids. Germline lookup yields CDR1 DFQATT and CDR2 SNEGSKA (reference sequence). The CDR3: CSAHLPGRGGTDTQYF. The CDR3 DNA reads TGCAGTGCTCACTTACCCGGGAGAGGTGGCACAGATACGCAGTATTTT.

This clonotype was seen repeatedly, ten times or more. This rearrangement joins TRBV27 to TRBJ2-1; the D gene is possibly TRBD2 (6 bases). V dropped 5 bases and J dropped 7 bases, with 9 bases sitting between them. The CDR3 is 12 residues long. Germline assignment: CDR1 MNHEY and CDR2 SMNVEV (reference sequence). Here the CDR3 reads CASSPGTNEQFF. CDR3 DNA: TGTGCCAGCAGTCCCGGGACTAATGAGCAGTTCTTC.

In its sample, this clonotype was seen many times. V is TRBV6-6 and J is TRBJ1-1; D is perhaps TRBD1 (5 bases). V lost 2 bases to trimming and J lost 1 base, with 11 bases between them. The CDR3 consists of 15 residues. Germline values: CDR1 MNHNY, CDR2 SVGAGI (reference sequence). The CDR3 spells CASSYERGANTEAFF. As DNA, the CDR3 is TGTGCCAGCAGTTACGAACGGGGCGCGAACACTGAAGCTTTCTTT.

This clonotype was seen at least ten times. This chain joins TRBV2 and TRBJ1-4, with D hard to call. Trimming pared 5 bases from V and 0 bases from J, leaving 13 bases between. This CDR3 has 16 residues. Germline CDR1 is SNHLY and CDR2 is FYNNEI. The CDR3 region is CASSFRVGTTNEKLFF. In DNA form, the CDR3 reads TGTGCCAGCAGTTTCCGAGTGGGTACAACTAATGAAAAACTGTTTTTT.

This clonotype was observed at least ten times. The chain is built from TRBV6-5 and TRBJ2-2; D tentatively reads TRBD1 or TRBD2 (5 bases each). There are 16 residues in the CDR3. V was cut by 6 bases and J by 4 bases, with 18 bases left in between. Germline lookup yields CDR1 MNHEY and CDR2 SVGAGI. The CDR3 coding sequence is TGTGCCAGCAGCAAACCGGGACCTACGGGCACCGGGGAGCTGTTTTTT. Protein: CASSKPGPTGTGELFF.

There are many counts of this clonotype. This chain links TRBV7-6 with TRBJ2-5; D ambiguous. The V end lost 5 bases, the J end lost 2 bases, and 9 bases lay between the germline ends. The CDR3 is 13 amino acids. The germline CDR1 and CDR2 sequences are SGHVS and FNYEAQ. The CDR3 here is CASSLRLQETQYF. The CDR3 DNA reads as TGTGCCAGCAGCCTTCGGCTGCAAGAGACCCAGTACTTC.

This clonotype has ten or more counts. The chain employs TRBV27 and TRBJ2-7; D uncertain. Germline V gene lookup returns CDR1 MNHEY and CDR2 SMNVEV (reference sequence). There are 13 residues in the CDR3. V lost 5 bases and J lost 2, with 10 bases in between. The CDR3 here is CASSPTEAYEQYF. The DNA of the CDR3 is TGTGCCAGCAGTCCTACAGAGGCCTACGAGCAGTACTTC.

This clonotype was counted only a few times. V gene TRBV18 combines with J gene TRBJ2-7; D perhaps matches TRBD2 (6 bases). The CDR3 is 15 residues long. Germline V gene sequence: CDR1 KGHSH, CDR2 LQKENI. Trimming removed 4 bases at V and 3 bases at J, with 16 bases between. The CDR3, as DNA: TGTGCCAGCTCACGAGAAACGGAGGGAATCTACGAGCAGTACTTC. Its translation: CASSRETEGIYEQYF.